Sequencing of this T cell receptor (beta chain) was carried out in a study of beta chain features in type 1 diabetes. About the study: Examination covered fewer than 110 million sorted cells spanning all samples. Findings and limits, study-wide: Equally in patients and controls, PCR might preferentially amplify shorter templates. Any HLA type influence on TCRB rearrangement was left unresolved here.

The isolated RNA, all of it, was reverse transcribed, so expressed TCRB transcripts were what got sequenced. The data were produced by immunoSEQ multiplex PCR, yet TCRdb's version contains in-frame clones alone and is incomplete. The data hold under 900,000 clones, with about 17% observed a single time. Details on this clone: What it recognizes is unknown.

The CDR3 contains 13 residues. Trimming cost V 1 base and J 6 bases, with 10 bases left between them. Germline assignment: CDR1 SEHNR and CDR2 FQNEAQ (reference sequence). The chain joins TRBV7-9 to TRBJ2-7; D is unresolved. This receptor was obtained from a woman younger than 35 in good health. Sequencing used naive CD4+ T cells from blood. The CDR3 bases are TGTGCCAGCAGCTTAGGGGATCCGGGCGAGCAGTACTTC. It translates to CASSLGDPGEQYF.